This T cell receptor beta chain was obtained from a study of T cell responses to AZD1222 COVID-19 vaccine. Study-level findings and limits: Clonal diversity was possibly underestimated, and white British individuals and females predominated among donors. Once two AZD1222 doses were given, Spike-specific TCR breadth and depth went up. The study sampled repertoires only after the peak T cell response.

This clone has just a few counts. Its antigen remains unidentified. Per the germline V gene, CDR1 is SEHNR and CDR2 is FQNEAQ (reference sequence). Germline trimming cut 5 bases from V and 3 bases from J; bases unmatched to any gene: 3. CDR3 length: 13 residues. Sequencing used immunoSEQ multiplex PCR; TCRdb keeps in-frame clones, though not all of them. The data show some 150,000 clones, more than 80% seen once. The TCR comes from an adult who received the AZD1222 COVID-19 vaccine. The sequencing here drew on peripheral blood, taken 28 days after the second AZD1222 dose. The V call is TRBV7-9, the J call TRBJ1-1; 7 bases map to TRBD1. CDR3 amino acids: CASSITGDTEAFF. CDR3 nucleotides: TGTGCCAGCAGCATCACAGGGGACACTGAAGCTTTCTTT.